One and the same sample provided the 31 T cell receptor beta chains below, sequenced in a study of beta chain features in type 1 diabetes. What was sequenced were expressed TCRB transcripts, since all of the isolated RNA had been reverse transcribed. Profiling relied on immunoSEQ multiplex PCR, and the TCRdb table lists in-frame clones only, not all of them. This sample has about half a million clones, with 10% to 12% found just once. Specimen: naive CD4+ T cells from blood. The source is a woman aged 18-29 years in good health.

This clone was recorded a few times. The CDR3, as DNA: TGTGCCAGCGAGACAGGGGGCTCAGATACGCAGTATTTT. Its translation: CASETGGSDTQYF. The chain carries TRBV7-2 and TRBJ2-3; TRBD1 matches at 10 bases. The length of the CDR3 is 13 residues. CDR1 is SGHTA and CDR2 is FQGNSA in the germline V gene. With 8 bases clipped from V and 4 bases from J, the junction kept 3 bases outside the gene matches.

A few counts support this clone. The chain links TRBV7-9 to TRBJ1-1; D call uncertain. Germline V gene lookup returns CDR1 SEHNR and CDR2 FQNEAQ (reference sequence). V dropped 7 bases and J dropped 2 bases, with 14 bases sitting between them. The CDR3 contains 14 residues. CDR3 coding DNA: TGTGCCAGCAACAATAGGGAATCTAACACTGAAGCTTTCTTT. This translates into CASNNRESNTEAFF.

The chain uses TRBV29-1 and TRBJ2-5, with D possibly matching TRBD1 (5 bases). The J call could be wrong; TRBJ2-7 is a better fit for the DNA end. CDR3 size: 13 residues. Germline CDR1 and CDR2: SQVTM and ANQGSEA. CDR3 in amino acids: CSVERAGSYEQYF. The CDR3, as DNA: TGCAGCGTTGAACGAGCAGGGTCCTACGAGCAGTACTTC.

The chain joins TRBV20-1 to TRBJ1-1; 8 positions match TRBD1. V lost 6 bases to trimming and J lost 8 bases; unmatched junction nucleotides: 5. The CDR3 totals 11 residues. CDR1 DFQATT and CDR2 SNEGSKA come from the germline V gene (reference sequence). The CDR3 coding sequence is TGCAGTGCGGCTAGGACAGGGGAAGCTTTCTTT. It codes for CSAARTGEAFF.

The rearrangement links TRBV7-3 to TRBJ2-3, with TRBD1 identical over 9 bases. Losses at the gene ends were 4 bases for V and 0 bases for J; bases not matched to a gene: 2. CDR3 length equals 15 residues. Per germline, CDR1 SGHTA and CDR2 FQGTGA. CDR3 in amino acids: CASSSGTGSTDTQYF. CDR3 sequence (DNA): TGTGCCAGCAGCTCCGGGACAGGGAGCACAGATACGCAGTATTTT.

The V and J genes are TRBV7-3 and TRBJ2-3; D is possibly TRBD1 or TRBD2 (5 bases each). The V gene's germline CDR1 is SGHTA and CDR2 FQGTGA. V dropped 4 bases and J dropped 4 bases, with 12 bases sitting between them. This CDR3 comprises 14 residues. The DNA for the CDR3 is TGTGCCAGCAGCTACCGAGGGACCTCAGATACGCAGTATTTT. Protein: CASSYRGTSDTQYF.

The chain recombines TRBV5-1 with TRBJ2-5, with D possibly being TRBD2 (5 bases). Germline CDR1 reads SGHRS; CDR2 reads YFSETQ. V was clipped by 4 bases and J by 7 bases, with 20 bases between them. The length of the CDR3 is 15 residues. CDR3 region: CASSPSGLLAGTQYF. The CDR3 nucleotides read TGCGCCAGCAGCCCGTCTGGCCTGCTGGCGGGGACCCAGTACTTC.

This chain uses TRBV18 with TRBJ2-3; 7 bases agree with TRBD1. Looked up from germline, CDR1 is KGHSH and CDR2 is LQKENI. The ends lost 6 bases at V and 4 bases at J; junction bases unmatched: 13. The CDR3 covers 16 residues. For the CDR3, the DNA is TGTGCCAGCTCCCATTGGGACAGAACCTCTCCAGATACGCAGTATTTT. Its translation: CASSHWDRTSPDTQYF.

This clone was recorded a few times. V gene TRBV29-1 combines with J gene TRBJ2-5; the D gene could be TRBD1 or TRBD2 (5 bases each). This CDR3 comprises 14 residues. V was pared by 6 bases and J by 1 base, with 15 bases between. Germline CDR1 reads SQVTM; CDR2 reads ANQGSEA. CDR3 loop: CSVGERWGQETQYF. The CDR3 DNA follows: TGCAGCGTGGGGGAACGGTGGGGCCAAGAGACCCAGTACTTC.

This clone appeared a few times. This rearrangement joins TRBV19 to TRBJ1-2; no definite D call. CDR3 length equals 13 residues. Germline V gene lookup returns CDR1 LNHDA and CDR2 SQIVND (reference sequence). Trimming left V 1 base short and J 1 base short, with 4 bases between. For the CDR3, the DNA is TGTGCCAGTAGTATAGTTCGTAACTATGGCTACACCTTC. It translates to CASSIVRNYGYTF.

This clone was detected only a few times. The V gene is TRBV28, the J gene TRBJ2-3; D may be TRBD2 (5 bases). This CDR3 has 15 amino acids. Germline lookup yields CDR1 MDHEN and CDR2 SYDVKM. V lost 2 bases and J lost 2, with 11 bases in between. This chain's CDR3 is CASSLQGLITDTQYF. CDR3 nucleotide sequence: TGTGCCAGCAGTTTACAAGGACTGATCACAGATACGCAGTATTTT.

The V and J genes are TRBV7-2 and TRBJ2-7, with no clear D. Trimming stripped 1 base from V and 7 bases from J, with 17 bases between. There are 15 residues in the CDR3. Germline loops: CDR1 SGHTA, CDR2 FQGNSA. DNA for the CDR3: TGTGCCAGCAGCTTAGAGGGCCCCGCCTCGGATGAGCAGTACTTC. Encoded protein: CASSLEGPASDEQYF.

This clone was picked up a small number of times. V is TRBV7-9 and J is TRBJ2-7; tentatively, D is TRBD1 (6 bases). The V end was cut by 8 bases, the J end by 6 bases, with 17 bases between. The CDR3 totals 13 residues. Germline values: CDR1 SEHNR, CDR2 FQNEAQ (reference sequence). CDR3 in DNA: TGTGCCAGCCGAGCAGGGGAAAGGGGCGAGCAGTACTTC. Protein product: CASRAGERGEQYF.

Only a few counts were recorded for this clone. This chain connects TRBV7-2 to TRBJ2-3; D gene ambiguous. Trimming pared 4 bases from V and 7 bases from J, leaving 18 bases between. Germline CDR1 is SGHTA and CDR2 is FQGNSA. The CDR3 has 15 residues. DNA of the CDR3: TGTGCCAGCAGCTACCAGGTCGGCCTCACGAATACGCAGTATTTT. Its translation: CASSYQVGLTNTQYF.

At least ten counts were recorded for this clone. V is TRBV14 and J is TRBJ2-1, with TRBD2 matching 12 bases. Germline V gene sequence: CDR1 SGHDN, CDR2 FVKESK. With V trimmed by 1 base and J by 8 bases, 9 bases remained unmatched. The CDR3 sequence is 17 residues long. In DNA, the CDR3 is TGTGCCAGCAGCCAAGTGGGGAGACTAGCGGGAGTGGATGAGCAGTTCTTC. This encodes CASSQVGRLAGVDEQFF.

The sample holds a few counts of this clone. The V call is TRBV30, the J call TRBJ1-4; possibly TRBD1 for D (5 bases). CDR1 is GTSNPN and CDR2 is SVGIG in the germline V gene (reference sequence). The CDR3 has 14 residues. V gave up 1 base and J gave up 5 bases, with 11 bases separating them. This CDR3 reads CAWSAGLVNEKLFF. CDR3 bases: TGTGCCTGGAGTGCAGGGTTGGTGAATGAAAAACTGTTTTTT.

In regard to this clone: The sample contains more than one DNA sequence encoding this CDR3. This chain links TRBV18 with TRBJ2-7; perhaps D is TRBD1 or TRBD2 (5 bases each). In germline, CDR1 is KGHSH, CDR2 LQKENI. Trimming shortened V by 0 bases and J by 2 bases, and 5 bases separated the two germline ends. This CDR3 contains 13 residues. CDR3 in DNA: TGTGCCAGCTCACCACCGGGGGCCTACGAGCAGTACGTC. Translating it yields CASSPPGAYEQYV.

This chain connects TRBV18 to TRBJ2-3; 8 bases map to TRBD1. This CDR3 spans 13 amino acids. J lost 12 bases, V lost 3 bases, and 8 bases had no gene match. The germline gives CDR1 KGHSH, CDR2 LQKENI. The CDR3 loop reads CASSPTLGTGQYF. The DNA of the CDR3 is TGTGCCAGCTCACCTACCCTCGGGACAGGCCAGTATTTT. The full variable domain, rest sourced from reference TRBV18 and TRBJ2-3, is NAGVMQNPRHLVRRRGQEARLRCSPMKGHSHVYWYRQLPEEGLKFMVYLQKENIIDESGMPKERFSAEFPKEGPSILRIQQVVRGDSAAYFCASSPTLGTGQYFGPGTRLTVL.

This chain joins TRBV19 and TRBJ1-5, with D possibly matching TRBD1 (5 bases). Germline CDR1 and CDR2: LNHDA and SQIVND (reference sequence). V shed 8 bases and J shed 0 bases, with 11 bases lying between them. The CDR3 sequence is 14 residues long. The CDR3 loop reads CASCRVNSNQPQHF. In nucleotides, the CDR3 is TGTGCCAGTTGCAGGGTGAATAGCAATCAGCCCCAGCATTTT.

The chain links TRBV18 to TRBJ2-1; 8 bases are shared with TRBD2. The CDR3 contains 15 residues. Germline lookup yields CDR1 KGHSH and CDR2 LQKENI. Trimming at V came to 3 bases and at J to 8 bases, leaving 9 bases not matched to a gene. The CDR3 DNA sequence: TGTGCCAGCTCACCGTCCGCTAGCGGGTTCTATGAGCAGTTCTTC. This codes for CASSPSASGFYEQFF.

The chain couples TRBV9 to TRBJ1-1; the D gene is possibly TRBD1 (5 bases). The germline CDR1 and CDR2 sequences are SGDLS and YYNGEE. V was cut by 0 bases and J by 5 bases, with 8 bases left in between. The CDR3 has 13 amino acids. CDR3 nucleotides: TGTGCCAGCAGCGTAGCGGGGCGGACTGAAGCTTTCTTT. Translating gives CASSVAGRTEAFF.

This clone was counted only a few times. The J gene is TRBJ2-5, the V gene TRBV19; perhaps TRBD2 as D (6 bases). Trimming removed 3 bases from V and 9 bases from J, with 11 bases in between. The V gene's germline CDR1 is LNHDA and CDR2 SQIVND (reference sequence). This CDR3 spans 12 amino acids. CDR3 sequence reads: CASSMGTGAQYF. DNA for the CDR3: TGTGCCAGTAGTATGGGAACGGGGGCCCAGTACTTC.

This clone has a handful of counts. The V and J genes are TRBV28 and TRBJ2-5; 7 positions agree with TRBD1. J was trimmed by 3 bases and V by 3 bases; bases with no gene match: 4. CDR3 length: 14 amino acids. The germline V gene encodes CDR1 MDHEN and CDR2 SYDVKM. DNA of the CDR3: TGTGCCAGCAGTTTCGGACAGGTGAAAGAGACCCAGTACTTC. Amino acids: CASSFGQVKETQYF. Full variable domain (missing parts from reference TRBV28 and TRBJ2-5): DVKVTQSSRYLVKRTGEKVFLECVQDMDHENMFWYRQDPGLGLRLIYFSYDVKMKEKGDIPEGYSVSREKKERFSLILESASTNQTSMYLCASSFGQVKETQYFGPGTRLLVL.

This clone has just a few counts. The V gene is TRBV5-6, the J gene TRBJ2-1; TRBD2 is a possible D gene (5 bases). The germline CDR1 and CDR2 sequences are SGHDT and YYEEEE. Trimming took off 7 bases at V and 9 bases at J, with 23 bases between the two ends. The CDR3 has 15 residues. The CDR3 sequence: CASSIPPQSSGEQFF. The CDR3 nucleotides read TGTGCCAGCTCCATCCCACCCCAATCGAGCGGTGAGCAGTTCTTC.

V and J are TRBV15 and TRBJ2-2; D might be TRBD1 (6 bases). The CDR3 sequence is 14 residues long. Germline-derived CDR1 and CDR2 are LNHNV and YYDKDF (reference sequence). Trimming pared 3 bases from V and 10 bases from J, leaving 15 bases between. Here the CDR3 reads CATSRGGQSLELFF. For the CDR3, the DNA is TGTGCCACCAGCAGGGGCGGACAGTCCCTGGAGCTGTTTTTT.

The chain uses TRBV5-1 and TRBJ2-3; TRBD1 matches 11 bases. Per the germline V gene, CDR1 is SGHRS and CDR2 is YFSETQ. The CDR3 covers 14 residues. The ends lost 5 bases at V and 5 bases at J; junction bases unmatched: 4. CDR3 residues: CASSMDRGQDTQYF. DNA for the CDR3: TGCGCCAGCAGTATGGACAGGGGGCAAGATACGCAGTATTTT. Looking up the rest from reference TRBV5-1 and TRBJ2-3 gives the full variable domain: KAGVTQTPRYLIKTRGQQVTLSCSPISGHRSVSWYQQTPGQGLQFLFEYFSETQRNKGNFPGRFSGRQFSNSRSEMNVSTLELGDSALYLCASSMDRGQDTQYFGPGTRLTVL.

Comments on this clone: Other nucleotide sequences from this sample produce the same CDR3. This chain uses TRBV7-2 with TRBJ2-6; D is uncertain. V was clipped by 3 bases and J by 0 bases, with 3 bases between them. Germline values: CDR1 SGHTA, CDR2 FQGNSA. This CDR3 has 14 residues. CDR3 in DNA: TGTGCCAGCAGCTTGGGCTCTGGGGCCAACGTCCTGACTTTC. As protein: CASSLGSGANVLTF.

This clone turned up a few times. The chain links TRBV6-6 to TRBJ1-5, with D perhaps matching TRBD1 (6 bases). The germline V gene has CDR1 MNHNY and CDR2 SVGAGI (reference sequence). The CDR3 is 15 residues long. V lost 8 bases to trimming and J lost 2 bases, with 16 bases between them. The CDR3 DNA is TGTGCCAGCCACCAGGGGAGTATAGGCAATCAGCCCCAGCATTTT. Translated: CASHQGSIGNQPQHF.

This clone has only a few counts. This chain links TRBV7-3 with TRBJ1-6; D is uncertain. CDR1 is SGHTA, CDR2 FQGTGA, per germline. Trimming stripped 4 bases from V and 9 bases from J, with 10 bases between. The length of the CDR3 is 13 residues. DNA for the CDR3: TGTGCCAGCAGCTCCTATTTGGGTTCACCCCTCCACTTT. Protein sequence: CASSSYLGSPLHF.

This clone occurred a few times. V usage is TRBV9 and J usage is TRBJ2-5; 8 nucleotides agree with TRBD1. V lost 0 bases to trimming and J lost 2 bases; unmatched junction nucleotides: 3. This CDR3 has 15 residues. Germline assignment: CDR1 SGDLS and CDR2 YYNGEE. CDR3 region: CASSVDQGAQETQYF. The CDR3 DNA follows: TGTGCCAGCAGCGTAGATCAGGGGGCTCAAGAGACCCAGTACTTC.

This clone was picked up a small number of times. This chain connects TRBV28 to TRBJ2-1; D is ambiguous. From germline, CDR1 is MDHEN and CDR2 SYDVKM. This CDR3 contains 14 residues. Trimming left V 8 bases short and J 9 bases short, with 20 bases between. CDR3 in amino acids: CASSVHGRTSEQFF. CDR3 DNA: TGTGCCAGCTCGGTTCACGGTCGAACGAGTGAGCAGTTCTTC.